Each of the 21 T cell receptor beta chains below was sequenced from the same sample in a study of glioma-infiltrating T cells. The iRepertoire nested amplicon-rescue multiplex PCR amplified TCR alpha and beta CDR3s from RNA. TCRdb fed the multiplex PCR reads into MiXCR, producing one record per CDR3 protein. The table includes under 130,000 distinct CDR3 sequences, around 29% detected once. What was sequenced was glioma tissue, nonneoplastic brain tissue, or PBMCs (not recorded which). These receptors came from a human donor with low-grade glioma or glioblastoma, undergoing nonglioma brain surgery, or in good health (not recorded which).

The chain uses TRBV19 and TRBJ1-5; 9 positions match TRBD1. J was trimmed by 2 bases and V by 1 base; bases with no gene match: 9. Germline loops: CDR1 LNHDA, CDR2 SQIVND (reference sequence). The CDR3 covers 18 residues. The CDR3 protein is CASSIGTGGPRGNQPQHF. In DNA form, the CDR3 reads TGTGCCAGTAGTATAGGAACAGGGGGCCCTAGGGGCAATCAGCCCCAGCATTTT. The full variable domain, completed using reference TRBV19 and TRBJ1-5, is DGGITQSPKYLFRKEGQNVTLSCEQNLNHDAMYWYRQDPGQGLRLIYYSQIVNDFQKGDIAEGYSVSREKKESFPLTVTSAQKNPTAFYLCASSIGTGGPRGNQPQHFGDGTRLSIL.

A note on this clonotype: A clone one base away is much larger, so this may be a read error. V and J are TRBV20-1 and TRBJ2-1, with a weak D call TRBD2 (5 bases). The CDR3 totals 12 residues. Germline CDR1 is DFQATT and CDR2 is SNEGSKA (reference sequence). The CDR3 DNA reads TGCAATGCAACTCGGGGTCACAATGAGCAGTTCTTC. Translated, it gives CNATRGHNEQFF.

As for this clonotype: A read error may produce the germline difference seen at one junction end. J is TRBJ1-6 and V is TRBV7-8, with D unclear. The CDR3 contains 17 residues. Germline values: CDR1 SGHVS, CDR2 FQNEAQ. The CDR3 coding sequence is TGTGCCAGCAGCTTAGGTGGTAGCGGGTCCTACAATTCACCCCTCCACTTT. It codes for CASSLGGSGSYNSPLHF.

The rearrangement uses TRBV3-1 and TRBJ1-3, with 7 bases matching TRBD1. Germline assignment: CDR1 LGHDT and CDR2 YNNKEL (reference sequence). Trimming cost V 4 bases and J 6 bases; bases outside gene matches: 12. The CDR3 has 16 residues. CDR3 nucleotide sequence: TGTGCCAGCAGCCGAATGACAGGGTTAAAAGAAAACACCATATATTTT. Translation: CASSRMTGLKENTIYF.

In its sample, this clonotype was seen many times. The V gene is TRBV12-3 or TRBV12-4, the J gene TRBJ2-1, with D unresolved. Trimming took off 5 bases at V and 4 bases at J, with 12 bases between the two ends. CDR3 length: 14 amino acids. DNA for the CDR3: TGTGCCAGCAGTCCCCAAACCTCTTACAATGAGCAGTTCTTC. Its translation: CASSPQTSYNEQFF.

CDR3 DNA sequence: TGCAGCGTCGGGATCGACACAGATACGCAGTATTTT. Translated: CSVGIDTDTQYF. This rearrangement joins TRBV29-1 to TRBJ2-3; TRBD2 might be the D (5 bases). Germline values: CDR1 SQVTM, CDR2 ANQGSEA. The CDR3 is 12 amino acids. Trimming shortened V by 6 bases and J by 2 bases, and 9 bases separated the two germline ends.

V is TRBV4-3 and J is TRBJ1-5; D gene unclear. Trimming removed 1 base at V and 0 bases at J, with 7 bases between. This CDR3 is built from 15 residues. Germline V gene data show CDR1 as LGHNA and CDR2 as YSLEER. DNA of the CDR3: TGCGCCAGCAGCCAAGGGCAGTATAGCAATCAGCCCCAGCATTTT. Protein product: CASSQGQYSNQPQHF.

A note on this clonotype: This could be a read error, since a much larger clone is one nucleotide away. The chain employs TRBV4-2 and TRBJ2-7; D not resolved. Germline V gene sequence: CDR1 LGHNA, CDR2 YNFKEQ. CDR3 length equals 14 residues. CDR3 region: CASTQGDSNYEQYF. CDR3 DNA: TGTGCCAGCACCCAAGGAGATAGCAACTACGAGCAGTACTTC.

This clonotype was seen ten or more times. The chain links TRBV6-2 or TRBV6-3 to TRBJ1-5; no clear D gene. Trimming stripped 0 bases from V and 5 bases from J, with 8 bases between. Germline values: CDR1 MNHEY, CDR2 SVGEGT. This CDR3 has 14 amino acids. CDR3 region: CASSYSGGHQPQHF. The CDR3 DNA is TGTGCCAGCAGTTACTCAGGCGGGCATCAGCCCCAGCATTTT.

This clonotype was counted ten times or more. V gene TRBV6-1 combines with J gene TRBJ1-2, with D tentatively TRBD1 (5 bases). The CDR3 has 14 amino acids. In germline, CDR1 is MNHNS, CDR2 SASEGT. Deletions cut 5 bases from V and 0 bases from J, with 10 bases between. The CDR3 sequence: CASSRDRANYGYTF. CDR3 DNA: TGTGCCAGCAGTCGGGACCGCGCTAACTATGGCTACACCTTC.

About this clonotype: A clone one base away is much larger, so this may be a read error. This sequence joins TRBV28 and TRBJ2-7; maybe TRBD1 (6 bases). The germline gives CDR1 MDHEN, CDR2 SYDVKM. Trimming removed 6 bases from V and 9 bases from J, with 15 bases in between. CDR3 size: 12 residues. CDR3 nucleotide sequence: TGTGCCAGCAGCAGAACAGGGTTTGGGCAGTACTTC. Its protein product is CASSRTGFGQYF.

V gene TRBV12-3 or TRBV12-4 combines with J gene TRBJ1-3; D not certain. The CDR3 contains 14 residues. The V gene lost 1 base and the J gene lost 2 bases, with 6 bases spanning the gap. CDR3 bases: TGTGCCAGCAGTTTAGTGTTTACTGGAAACACCATATATTTT. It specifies CASSLVFTGNTIYF.

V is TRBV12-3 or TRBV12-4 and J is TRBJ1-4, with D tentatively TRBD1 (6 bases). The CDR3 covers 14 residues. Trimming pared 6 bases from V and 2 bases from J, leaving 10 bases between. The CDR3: CASSPGVTNEKLFF. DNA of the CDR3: TGTGCCAGCAGCCCAGGGGTTACTAATGAAAAACTGTTTTTT.

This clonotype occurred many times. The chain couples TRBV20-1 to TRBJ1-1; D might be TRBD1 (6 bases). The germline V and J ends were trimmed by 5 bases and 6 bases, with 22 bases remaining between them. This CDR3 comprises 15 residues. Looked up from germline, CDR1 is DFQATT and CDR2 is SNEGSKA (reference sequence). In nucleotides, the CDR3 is TGCAGTGCTGAGGGGGGGCCTCTCTCGTCCGCTGAAGCTTTCTTT. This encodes CSAEGGPLSSAEAFF.

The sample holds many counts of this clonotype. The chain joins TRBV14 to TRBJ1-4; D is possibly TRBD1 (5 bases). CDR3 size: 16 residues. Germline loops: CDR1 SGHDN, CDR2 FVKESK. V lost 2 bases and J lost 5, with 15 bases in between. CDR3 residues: CASSQYTVRQNEKLFF. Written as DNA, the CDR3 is TGTGCCAGCAGCCAATACACCGTAAGACAGAATGAAAAACTGTTTTTT.

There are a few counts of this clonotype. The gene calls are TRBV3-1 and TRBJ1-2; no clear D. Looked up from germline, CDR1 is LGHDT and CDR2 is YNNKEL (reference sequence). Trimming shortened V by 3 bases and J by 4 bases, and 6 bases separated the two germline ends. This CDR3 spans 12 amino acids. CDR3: CASSHPPYGYTF. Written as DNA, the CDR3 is TGTGCCAGCAGCCACCCGCCCTATGGCTACACCTTC. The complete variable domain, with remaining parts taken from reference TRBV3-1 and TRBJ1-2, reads DTAVSQTPKYLVTQMGNDKSIKCEQNLGHDTMYWYKQDSKKFLKIMFSYNNKELIINETVPNRFSPKSPDKAHLNLHINSLELGDSAVYFCASSHPPYGYTFGSGTRLTVV.

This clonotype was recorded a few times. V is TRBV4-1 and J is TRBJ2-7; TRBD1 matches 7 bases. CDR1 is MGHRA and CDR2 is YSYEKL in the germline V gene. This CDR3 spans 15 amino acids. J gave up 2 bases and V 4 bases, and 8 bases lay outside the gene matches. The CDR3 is CASSRPGQVPYEQYF. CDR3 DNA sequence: TGCGCCAGCAGCCGCCCCGGACAGGTCCCCTACGAGCAGTACTTC.

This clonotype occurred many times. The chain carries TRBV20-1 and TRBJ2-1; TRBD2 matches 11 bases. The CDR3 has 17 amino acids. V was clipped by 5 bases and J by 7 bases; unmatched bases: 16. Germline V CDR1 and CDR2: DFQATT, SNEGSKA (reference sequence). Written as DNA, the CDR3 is TGCAGTGCTTGTCGATTAACCGGGACTAGCGGTCTAAATGAGCAGTTCTTC. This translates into CSACRLTGTSGLNEQFF.

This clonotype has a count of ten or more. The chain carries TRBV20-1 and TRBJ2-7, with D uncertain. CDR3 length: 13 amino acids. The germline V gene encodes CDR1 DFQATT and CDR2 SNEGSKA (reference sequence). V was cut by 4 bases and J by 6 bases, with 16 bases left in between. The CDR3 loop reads CSATGQSPREQYF. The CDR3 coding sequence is TGCAGTGCTACTGGGCAGTCCCCTCGCGAGCAGTACTTC.

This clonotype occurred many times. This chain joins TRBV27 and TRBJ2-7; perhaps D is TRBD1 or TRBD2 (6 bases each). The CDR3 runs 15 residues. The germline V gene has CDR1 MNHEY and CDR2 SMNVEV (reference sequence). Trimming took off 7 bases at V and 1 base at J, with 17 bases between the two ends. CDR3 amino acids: CASNIHGGRSYEQYF. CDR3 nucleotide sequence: TGTGCCAGCAACATTCACGGGGGCAGATCCTACGAGCAGTACTTC.

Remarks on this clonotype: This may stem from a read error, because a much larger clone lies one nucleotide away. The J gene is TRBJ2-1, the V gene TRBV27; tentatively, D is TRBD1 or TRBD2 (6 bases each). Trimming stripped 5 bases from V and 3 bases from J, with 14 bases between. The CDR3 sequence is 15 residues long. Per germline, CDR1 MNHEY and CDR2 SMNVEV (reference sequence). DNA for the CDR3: TGTGCCAGCAGTCGACTAGAGGGGGGCTACAATGAGCAGTTCTTC. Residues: CASSRLEGGYNEQFF.